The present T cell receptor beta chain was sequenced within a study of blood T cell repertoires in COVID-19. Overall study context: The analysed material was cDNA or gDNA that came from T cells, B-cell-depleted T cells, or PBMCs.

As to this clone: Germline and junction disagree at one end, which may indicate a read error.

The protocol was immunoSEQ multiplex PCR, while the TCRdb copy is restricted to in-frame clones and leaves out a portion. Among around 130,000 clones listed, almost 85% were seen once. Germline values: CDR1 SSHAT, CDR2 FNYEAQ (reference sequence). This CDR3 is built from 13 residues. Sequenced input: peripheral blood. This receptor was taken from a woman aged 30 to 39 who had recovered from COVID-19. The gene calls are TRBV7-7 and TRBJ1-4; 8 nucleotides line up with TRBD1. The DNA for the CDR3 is TGTGCTAGCAGCTCAACCGACAGGGGAAAACTGTTTTTT. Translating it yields CASSSTDRGKLFF.